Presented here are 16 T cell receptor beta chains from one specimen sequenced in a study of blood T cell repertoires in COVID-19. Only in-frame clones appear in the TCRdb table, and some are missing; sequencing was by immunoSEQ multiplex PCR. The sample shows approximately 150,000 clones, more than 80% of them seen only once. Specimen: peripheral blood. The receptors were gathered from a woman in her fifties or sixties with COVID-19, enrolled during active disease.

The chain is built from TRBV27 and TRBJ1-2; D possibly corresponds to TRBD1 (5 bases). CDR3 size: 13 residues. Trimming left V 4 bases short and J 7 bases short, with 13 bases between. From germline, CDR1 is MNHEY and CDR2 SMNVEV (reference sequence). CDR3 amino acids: CASSYRDFRGYTF. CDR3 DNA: TGTGCCAGCAGTTACCGGGACTTCCGTGGCTACACCTTC.

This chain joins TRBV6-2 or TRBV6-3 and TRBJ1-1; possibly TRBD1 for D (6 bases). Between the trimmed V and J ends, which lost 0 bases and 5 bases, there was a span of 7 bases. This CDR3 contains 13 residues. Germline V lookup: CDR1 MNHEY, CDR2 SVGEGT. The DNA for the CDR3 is TGTGCCAGCAGTTACTCAAGGGGGACTGAAGCTTTCTTT. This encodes CASSYSRGTEAFF.

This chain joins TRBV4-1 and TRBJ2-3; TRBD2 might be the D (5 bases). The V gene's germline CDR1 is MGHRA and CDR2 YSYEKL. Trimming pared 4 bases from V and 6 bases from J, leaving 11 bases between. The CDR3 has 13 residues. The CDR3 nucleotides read TGCGCCAGCAGCCGTGGACTGCTGGATACGCAGTATTTT. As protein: CASSRGLLDTQYF.

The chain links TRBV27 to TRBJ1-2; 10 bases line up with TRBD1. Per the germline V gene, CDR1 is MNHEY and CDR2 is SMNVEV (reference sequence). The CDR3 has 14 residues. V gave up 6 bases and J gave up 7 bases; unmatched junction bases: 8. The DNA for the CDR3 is TGTGCCAGCAGCCCGGGACAGGGGTTCAGTGGCTACACCTTC. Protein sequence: CASSPGQGFSGYTF.

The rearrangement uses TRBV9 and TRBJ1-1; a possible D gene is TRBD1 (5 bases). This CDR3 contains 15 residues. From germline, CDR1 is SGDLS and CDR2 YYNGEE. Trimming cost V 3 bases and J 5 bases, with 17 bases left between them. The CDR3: CASSASGLGRTEAFF. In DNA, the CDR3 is TGTGCCAGCAGCGCCTCAGGGTTGGGAAGGACTGAAGCTTTCTTT.

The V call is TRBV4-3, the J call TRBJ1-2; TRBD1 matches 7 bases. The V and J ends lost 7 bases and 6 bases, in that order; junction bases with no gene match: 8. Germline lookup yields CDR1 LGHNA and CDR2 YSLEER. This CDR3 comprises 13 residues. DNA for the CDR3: TGCGCCAGCACCTTATTAGGGGGCCATGGCTACACCTTC. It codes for CASTLLGGHGYTF.

CDR3 in DNA: TGCAGCGTTGCTCGGGGGGCTGGAAACACCATATATTTT. It is translated as CSVARGAGNTIYF. This sequence joins TRBV29-1 and TRBJ1-3; the D gene is possibly TRBD1 (5 bases). Germline V gene data show CDR1 as SQVTM and CDR2 as ANQGSEA. This CDR3 is 13 amino acids long. V was shortened by 4 bases and J by 2 bases, with 9 bases between the two germline ends.

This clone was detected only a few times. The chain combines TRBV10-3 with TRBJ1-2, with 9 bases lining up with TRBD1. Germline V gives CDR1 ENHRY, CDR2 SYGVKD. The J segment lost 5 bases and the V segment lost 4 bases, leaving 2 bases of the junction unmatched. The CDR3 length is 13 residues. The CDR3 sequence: CAISAGTGYGYTF. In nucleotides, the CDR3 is TGTGCCATCAGTGCCGGGACAGGGTATGGCTACACCTTC.

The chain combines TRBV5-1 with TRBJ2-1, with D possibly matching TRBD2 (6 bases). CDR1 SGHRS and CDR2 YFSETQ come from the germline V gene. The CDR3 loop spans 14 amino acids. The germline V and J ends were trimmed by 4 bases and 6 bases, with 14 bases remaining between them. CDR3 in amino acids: CASSGRRGFNEQFF. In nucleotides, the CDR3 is TGCGCCAGCAGCGGGCGTCGGGGGTTCAATGAGCAGTTCTTC.

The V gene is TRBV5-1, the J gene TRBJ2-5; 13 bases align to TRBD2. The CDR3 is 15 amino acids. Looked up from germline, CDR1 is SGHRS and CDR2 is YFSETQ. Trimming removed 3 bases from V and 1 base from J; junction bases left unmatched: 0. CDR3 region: CASSWTSGGQETQYF. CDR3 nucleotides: TGCGCCAGCAGCTGGACTAGCGGGGGCCAAGAGACCCAGTACTTC.

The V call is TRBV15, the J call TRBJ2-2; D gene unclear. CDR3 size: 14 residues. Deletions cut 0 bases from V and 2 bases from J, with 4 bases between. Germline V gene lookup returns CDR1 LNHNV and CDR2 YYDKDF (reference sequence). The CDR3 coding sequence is TGTGCCACCAGCAGAGATACTAACACCGGGGAGCTGTTTTTT. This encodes CATSRDTNTGELFF.

The CDR3 protein is CASSLGGLNTEAFF. CDR3 coding DNA: TGTGCCAGCAGCCTTGGGGGCTTGAACACTGAAGCTTTCTTT. This chain connects TRBV7-2 to TRBJ1-1; a possible D gene is TRBD1 (6 bases). Germline CDR1 and CDR2: SGHTA and FQGNSA. CDR3 length: 14 amino acids. V was pared by 5 bases and J by 0 bases, with 10 bases between.

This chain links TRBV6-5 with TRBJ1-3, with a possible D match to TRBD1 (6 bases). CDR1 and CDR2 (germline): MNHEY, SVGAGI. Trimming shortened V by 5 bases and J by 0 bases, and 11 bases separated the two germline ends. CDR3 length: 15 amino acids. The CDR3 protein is CASSRQEPSGNTIYF. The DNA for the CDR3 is TGTGCCAGCAGTCGACAGGAACCCTCTGGAAACACCATATATTTT.

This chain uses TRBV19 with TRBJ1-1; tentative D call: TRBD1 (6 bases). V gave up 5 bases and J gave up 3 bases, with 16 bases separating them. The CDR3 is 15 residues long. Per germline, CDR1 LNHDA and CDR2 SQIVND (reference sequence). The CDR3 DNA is TGTGCCAGTAGTCCTGGCAGGGGATTGGACACTGAAGCTTTCTTT. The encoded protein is CASSPGRGLDTEAFF.

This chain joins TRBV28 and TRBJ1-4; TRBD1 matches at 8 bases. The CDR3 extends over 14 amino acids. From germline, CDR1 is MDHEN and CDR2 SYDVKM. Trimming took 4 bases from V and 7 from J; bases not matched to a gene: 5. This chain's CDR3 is CASSYRGVREKLFF. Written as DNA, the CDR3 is TGTGCCAGCAGTTACAGGGGGGTGCGTGAAAAACTGTTTTTT.

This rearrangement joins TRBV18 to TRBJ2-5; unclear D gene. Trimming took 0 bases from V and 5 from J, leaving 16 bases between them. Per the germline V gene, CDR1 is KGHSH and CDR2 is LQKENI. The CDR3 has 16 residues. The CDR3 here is CASSPPLATRGETQYF. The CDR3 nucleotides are TGTGCCAGCTCACCACCTCTCGCAACCCGCGGTGAGACCCAGTACTTC.